This T cell receptor (beta chain) emerged from a study of shared clonotypes between healthy human individuals. CDR1 SGHNT and CDR2 YENEEA come from the germline V gene. The V end was cut by 1 base, the J end by 1 base, with 14 bases between. The CDR3 totals 16 residues. Measured with immunoSEQ multiplex PCR; TCRdb has only the in-frame clones, and not every one. This sample has 2 million to 2.5 million clones; around 95% occur once, and the top ten carry around 0.13%. This clone was observed once. This sequence originates from a man aged 18 to 29 in good health. The rearrangement uses TRBV11-3 and TRBJ2-7; D is unclear. Sequenced sample: naive CD4+ T cells sorted from blood. The subset: CD45RA+ positively selected. DNA for the CDR3: TGTGCCAGCAGCTTAGTCGTTCGGGCCGGTTCCTACGAGCAGTACTTC. This translates into CASSLVVRAGSYEQYF. The variable domain in full, completed from reference TRBV11-3 and TRBJ2-7, reads EAGVVQSPRYKIIEKKQPVAFWCNPISGHNTLYWYLQNLGQGPELLIRYENEEAVDDSQLPKDRFSAERLKGVDSTLKIQPAELGDSAVYLCASSLVVRAGSYEQYFGPGTRLTVT.